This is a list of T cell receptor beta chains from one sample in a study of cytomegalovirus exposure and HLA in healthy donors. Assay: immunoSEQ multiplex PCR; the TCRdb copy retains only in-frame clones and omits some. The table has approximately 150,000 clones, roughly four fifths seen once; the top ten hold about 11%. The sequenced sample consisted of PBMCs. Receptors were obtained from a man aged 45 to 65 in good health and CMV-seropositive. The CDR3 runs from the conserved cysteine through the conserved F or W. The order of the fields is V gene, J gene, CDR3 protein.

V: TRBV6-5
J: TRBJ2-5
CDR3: CASSYSKTGEGTQYF

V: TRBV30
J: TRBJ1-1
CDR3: CAWNEQPNTEAFF

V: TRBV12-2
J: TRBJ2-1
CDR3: CASRSLAGGSYNEQFF

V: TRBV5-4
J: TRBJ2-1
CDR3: CASSLATGGLRNEQFF

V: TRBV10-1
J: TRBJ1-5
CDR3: CASSNPWTGGKTNQPQHF

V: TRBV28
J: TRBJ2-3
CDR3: CASSPPSTDTQYF

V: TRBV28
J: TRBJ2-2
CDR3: CASSHRDRGSGELFF

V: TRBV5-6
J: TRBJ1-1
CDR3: CASSRRGNTEAFF

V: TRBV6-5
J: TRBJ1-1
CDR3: CASSYGDSGTEAFF

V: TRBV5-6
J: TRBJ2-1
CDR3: CASSFWDSYNEQFF

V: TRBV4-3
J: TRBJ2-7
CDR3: CASSQDVGTGGYEQYF

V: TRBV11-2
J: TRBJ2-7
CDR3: CASSLSVTTTYEQYF

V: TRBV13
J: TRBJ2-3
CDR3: CASSFGPGGISTDTQYF

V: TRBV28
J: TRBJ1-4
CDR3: CASSSGTATNEKLFF

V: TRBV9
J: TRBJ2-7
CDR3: CASSAGLAGGQYF

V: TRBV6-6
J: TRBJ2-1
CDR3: CASSYSGQGVYNEQFF

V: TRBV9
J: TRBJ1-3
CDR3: CASSLLGGNSGNTIYF

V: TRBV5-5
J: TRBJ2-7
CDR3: CASSLRTSGASEQYF

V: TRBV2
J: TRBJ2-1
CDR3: CASQGLAGNEQFF

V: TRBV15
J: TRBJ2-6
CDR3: CATSSTGAGANGLTF

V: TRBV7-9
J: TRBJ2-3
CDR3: CASSPHAGGRGTDTQYF

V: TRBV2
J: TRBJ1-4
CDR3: CASSPQIDRASGKLFF

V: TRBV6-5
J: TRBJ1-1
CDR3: CASSEYSGNTEAFF

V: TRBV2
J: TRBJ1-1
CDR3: CASSTQGVRSTEAFF

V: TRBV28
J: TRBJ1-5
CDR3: CGTDDSWGNQPQHF

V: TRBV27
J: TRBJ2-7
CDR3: CASSPRLAGGPFYEQYF

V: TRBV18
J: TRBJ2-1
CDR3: CASSPPGAGDEQFF

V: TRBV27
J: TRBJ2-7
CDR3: CASSLIAGEAYEQYF

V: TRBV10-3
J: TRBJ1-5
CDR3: CAITRDYSNQPQHF

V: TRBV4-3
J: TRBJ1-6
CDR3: CASSQVEDSPLHF

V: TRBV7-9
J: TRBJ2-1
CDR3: CASSLVRRGGKNEQFF

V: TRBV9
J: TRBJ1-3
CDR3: CASSAHPWTGDSGNTIYF

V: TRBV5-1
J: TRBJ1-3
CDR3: CASSLITGPSNTIYF

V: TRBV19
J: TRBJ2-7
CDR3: CASSMGQGSYEQYF

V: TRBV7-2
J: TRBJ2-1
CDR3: CASSPFTSGSRYEQFF

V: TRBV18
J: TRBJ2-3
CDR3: CASSLRGQGTDTQYF

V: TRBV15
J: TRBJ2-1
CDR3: CATSEGTATNNEQFF

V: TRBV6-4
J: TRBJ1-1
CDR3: CASSAQIGTGEAFF

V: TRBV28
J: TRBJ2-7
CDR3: CASSQPHRDYEQYF

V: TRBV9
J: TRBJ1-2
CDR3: CASSVGERWGYTF

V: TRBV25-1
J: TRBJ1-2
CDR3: CASSGTGLSGYTF

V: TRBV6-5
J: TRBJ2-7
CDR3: CASSEQGFSYEQYF

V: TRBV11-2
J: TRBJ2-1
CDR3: CASSLVLAGAHEQFF